The rows below give T cell receptor beta chains drawn from one sample of a study of preoperative IRX-2 immunotherapy in early breast cancer. Assay used: immunoSEQ multiplex PCR; TCRdb lists only in-frame clones, some missing. Here the sample spans about 43,000 clones, approximately 94% being singletons. This material consisted of tumor tissue, taken after IRX-2 immunotherapy. Source of these receptors: a human donor with breast cancer. CDR3s include the opening cysteine and the closing phenylalanine or tryptophan. A D gene is named only where the DNA matches it firmly. The size of a clone is reported for some rows only, either as once, few or many, or as a class for expanded clones.

J gene	clone size	V gene	D gene	CDR3 DNA	CDR3 protein
TRBJ2-1	.	TRBV5-6	TRBD1	TGTGCCAGCAGCATAGGGACAGGGGTTTACGATGAGCAGTTCTTC	CASSIGTGVYDEQFF
TRBJ2-7	.	TRBV7-6	TRBD2	TGTGCCAGCAGCTACCTGCAGGGACTAGCGGGAGAGCAGTACTTC	CASSYLQGLAGEQYF
TRBJ2-5	.	TRBV29-1	.	TGCAGCCAGACCGGGGGTGGAGAGACCCAGTACTTC	CSQTGGGETQYF
TRBJ1-6	.	TRBV15	TRBD1	TGTGCCACCGGGGACAGGGGATCCTCACCCCTCCACTTT	CATGDRGSSPLHF
TRBJ1-1	.	TRBV7-9	.	TGTGCCAGCAGCTTAGCGATGACAGAGCTCGCTGAAGCTTTCTTT	CASSLAMTELAEAFF
TRBJ2-1	.	TRBV5-8	.	TGTGCCAGCAGCCCGAGGGCCCGTTTTAAGTTCTTC	CASSPRARFKFF
TRBJ2-3	.	TRBV4-3	.	TGCGCCAGCAGCCAAGAAACGGGACTCTCCGGCACAGATACGCAGTATTTT	CASSQETGLSGTDTQYF
TRBJ2-3	.	TRBV11-1	.	TGTGCCAGCAGCCCGCCCGTAGGCACAGATACGCAGTATTTT	CASSPPVGTDTQYF
TRBJ2-5	.	TRBV7-3	.	TGTGCCAGCAGCCCGACCTCTGTGGCGGGGGAGACCCAGTACTTC	CASSPTSVAGETQYF
TRBJ1-5	.	TRBV6-4	TRBD1	TGTGCCAGCTGGGAGACAGGGACGAGCAGGGGCAATCAGCCCCAGCATTTT	CASWETGTSRGNQPQHF
TRBJ2-6	.	TRBV28	TRBD2	TGTGCCAGCAGCCACGGGGGGACTGGGGCCAACGTCCTGACTTTC	CASSHGGTGANVLTF
TRBJ2-2	.	TRBV7-3	TRBD1	TGTGCCAGCAGCCTCCCGACAGGGGCCACCGGGGAGCTGTTTTTT	CASSLPTGATGELFF
TRBJ2-3	.	TRBV5-6	.	TGTGCCAGCAGCCCCCTACCGGGCACAGATACGCAGTATTTT	CASSPLPGTDTQYF
TRBJ1-2	.	TRBV5-1	.	TGCGCCAGCAGCTCCGGGACAAATAGACTTAACTATGGCTACACCTTC	CASSSGTNRLNYGYTF
TRBJ1-2	once	TRBV29-1	.	TGCAGCGTTAGGGGGGCAGGCCACTCCTTC	CSVRGAGHSF
TRBJ1-1	.	TRBV19	TRBD1	TGTGCCAGTAGTACGGAGACAGGGTGGACTGAAGCTTTCTTT	CASSTETGWTEAFF
TRBJ2-7	.	TRBV4-1	.	TGCGCCAGCAGCCATGAAGGGATCCTGGGGTACGAGCAGTACTTC	CASSHEGILGYEQYF
TRBJ1-2	.	TRBV28	.	TGTGCCAGCAGTTTCCACCCAAAATTCTATGGCTACACCTTC	CASSFHPKFYGYTF
TRBJ2-5	once	TRBV4-2	TRBD1	TGTGCCAGCAGCCAAGAGTACCCGTACCTGACAGGGCCCCAAGAGACCCAGTACTTC	CASSQEYPYLTGPQETQYF
TRBJ2-1	.	TRBV5-1	.	TGCGCCAGCAGCTTGACCGCCTTCGGAGGTTACAATGAGCAGTTCTTC	CASSLTAFGGYNEQFF
TRBJ2-5	once	TRBV10-3	TRBD2	TGTGCCATCAGTGAGTCGTCTACTAGCGGGGGGGTATGGCAAGAGACCCAGTACTTC	CAISESSTSGGVWQETQYF
TRBJ2-7	.	TRBV4-2	TRBD2	TGTGCCAGCAGCCAAGGGGCTAGCGGTTCCTACGGGCAGTACTTC	CASSQGASGSYGQYF
TRBJ2-1	.	TRBV15	.	TGTGCCACCAGCAGAGTGGACCATCAATATGAGCAGTTCTTC	CATSRVDHQYEQFF
TRBJ1-5	once	TRBV4-2	.	TGTGCCAGCAGCCAAGGGAGGAATCAGCCCCAGCATTTT	CASSQGRNQPQHF
TRBJ2-3	.	TRBV4-2	TRBD2	TGTGCCAGCAGCCAAGACCGGGGGGCAGATACGCAGTATTTT	CASSQDRGADTQYF
TRBJ2-3	.	TRBV21-1	.	TGTGCCAGCAGCAAAGTTAGCTCTTGCACAGATACGCAGTATTTT	CASSKVSSCTDTQYF
TRBJ1-2	.	TRBV6-6	.	TGTGCCAGCACCCAACACAGGTTATATGGCTACACCTTC	CASTQHRLYGYTF
TRBJ2-2	.	TRBV7-3	.	TGTGCCAGCAGCTTCCCAGGAAACACCGGGGAGCTGTTTTTT	CASSFPGNTGELFF
TRBJ2-2	.	TRBV13	TRBD1	TGTGCCAGCACACCAGACAGGGAGCTCGGGGAGCTGTTTTTT	CASTPDRELGELFF
TRBJ2-3	.	TRBV7-9	TRBD2	TGTGCCAGCAGCTTAACACCTAGCGGGGGGTCAGATACGCAGTATTTT	CASSLTPSGGSDTQYF
TRBJ2-7	.	TRBV6-1	TRBD2	TGTGCCAGCAGGCCTAGCGGGAGCTACGAGCAGTACTTC	CASRPSGSYEQYF
TRBJ2-1	.	TRBV27	.	TGTGCCAGCAGTTTTATAGGGGACAATGAGCAGTTCTTC	CASSFIGDNEQFF
TRBJ2-7	.	TRBV5-5	.	TGTGCCAGCAGCTTGGAAGGTTACGAGCAGTACTTC	CASSLEGYEQYF
TRBJ2-7	.	TRBV30	.	TGTGCCTGGAGGGACCCCTTTCAGTACTTC	CAWRDPFQYF
TRBJ1-3	.	TRBV11-2	.	TGTGCCAGCAGCGACCCTCCTGTCACCATATATTTT	CASSDPPVTIYF
TRBJ2-7	.	TRBV28	TRBD2	TGTGCCAGCAGTTTCCTAGCGGGGAACTACGAGCAGTACTTC	CASSFLAGNYEQYF
TRBJ2-3	.	TRBV27	TRBD2	TGTGCCAGCAGTTTCCTGAGTCTAGCGGCAGATACGCAGTATTTT	CASSFLSLAADTQYF
TRBJ2-5	.	TRBV10-3	.	TGTGCCATCAGTGCGGACAACCAAGAGACCCAGTACTTC	CAISADNQETQYF
TRBJ2-2	.	TRBV6-1	.	TGTGCCAGCGCCCGCCCCTCCGGGGAGCTGTTTTTT	CASARPSGELFF
TRBJ1-5	.	TRBV27	.	TGTGCCAGCAGTTTATTAGAAGGGGCTAAGCCCCAGCATTTT	CASSLLEGAKPQHF
TRBJ1-2	once	TRBV27	.	TGTGCCAGCAGTCCGCGCCCTTTTGCTAACTATGGCTACACCTTC	CASSPRPFANYGYTF
TRBJ2-7	.	TRBV19	.	TGTGCCAGTAGTCCACTCAGGAGCTCCTACGAGCAGTACTTC	CASSPLRSSYEQYF
TRBJ2-7	.	TRBV2	.	TGTGCCAGCACGCAGGACAGAGAGTCCTACGAGCAGTACTTC	CASTQDRESYEQYF
TRBJ1-5	.	TRBV16	.	TGTGCCAGCAGCCAACAGCGAGATCAGCCCCAGCATTTT	CASSQQRDQPQHF
TRBJ2-5	once	TRBV7-8	.	TGTGCCAGCAGCTTAGGCTCCGAGACCCAGTACTTC	CASSLGSETQYF
TRBJ2-5	.	TRBV27	.	TGTGCCAGCAGTGTTAAGCGACAGGTCGAAGAGACCCAGTACTTC	CASSVKRQVEETQYF
TRBJ1-5	.	TRBV15	.	TGTGCCACCAGCAGAGATTCCGGGGGGGCCAATCAGCCCCAGCATTTT	CATSRDSGGANQPQHF
TRBJ2-7	.	TRBV19	TRBD1	TGTGCCAGTACCTCGACGGGACAGGCTCCCACCTACGAGCAGTACTTC	CASTSTGQAPTYEQYF
TRBJ2-6	.	TRBV7-3	.	TGTGCCAGCAGCTTAGGACCACCAGGGGCCAACGTCCTGACTTTC	CASSLGPPGANVLTF
TRBJ2-3	.	TRBV5-4	.	TGTGCCAGCAGCAAAGGCGGGAGTAGGACAGCAGATACGCAGTATTTT	CASSKGGSRTADTQYF
TRBJ2-5	.	TRBV10-3	TRBD1	TGTGCCATCAGTGGGAACAGGGGGCGGGAGGAGACCCAGTACTTC	CAISGNRGREETQYF
TRBJ1-1	.	TRBV28	.	TGTGCCAGTCGGGGAGGGGCGGAGAACACTGAAGCTTTCTTT	CASRGGAENTEAFF
TRBJ2-2	.	TRBV4-1	TRBD1	TGCGCCAGCAGCCCCCCGGTGGCAGGGGGCAACACCGGGGAGCTGTTTTTT	CASSPPVAGGNTGELFF
TRBJ2-1	.	TRBV7-6	TRBD1	TGTGCCAGCAGCTTGAACAGGGGGCGCGTCTATGAGCAGTTCTTC	CASSLNRGRVYEQFF
TRBJ1-2	once	TRBV7-2	.	TGTGCCAGCAGCTTAAGTCCCCGGGGCTACACCTTC	CASSLSPRGYTF